This T cell receptor beta chain was recovered during a study of T cell changes during pregnancy in multiple sclerosis. The CDR3 is 13 amino acids. Unmatched junction bases numbered 6, after V lost 5 bases and J lost 7 bases. Germline V gives CDR1 MNHNS, CDR2 SASEGT. Generated by immunoSEQ multiplex PCR, the TCRdb table keeps only in-frame clones and is missing some. The sample shows tens of thousands of clones, around nine tenths of them seen only once. The rearrangement uses TRBV6-1 and TRBJ1-2; 8 bases are a match to TRBD1. The sequence derives from a female donor in good health, enrolled as a control in a pregnancy study. Specimen: peripheral blood, collected in the second trimester of pregnancy. The CDR3 here is CASSSTGGLGYTF. In DNA form, the CDR3 reads TGTGCCAGCAGTTCCACAGGGGGACTTGGCTACACCTTC.